These 32 T cell receptor beta chains were sequenced from one sample in a study of response to subunit inactivated influenza vaccine. MiXCR, run by TCRdb on the RT-PCR reads, gives a single entry per CDR3 protein. The sample has 600,000 to 700,000 distinct CDR3 sequences; 11% to 15% are singletons. Source: PBMCs from blood, taken approximately 15 days before vaccination. These receptor sequences come from a middle-aged man who received an inactivated influenza vaccine.

The chain employs TRBV6-2 or TRBV6-3 and TRBJ2-2, with 7 bases identical to TRBD1. This CDR3 has 14 amino acids. Germline CDR1 reads MNHEY; CDR2 reads SVGEGT. J lost 0 bases, V lost 10 bases, and 5 bases had no gene match. CDR3 loop: CATGQDTNTGELFF. CDR3 nucleotide sequence: TGTGCCACAGGACAGGACACGAACACCGGGGAGCTGTTTTTT.

The chain couples TRBV12-3 or TRBV12-4 to TRBJ1-5, with no clear D. This CDR3 region has 15 residues. V lost 3 bases and J lost 1, with 10 bases in between. The CDR3 DNA reads as TGTGCCAGCAGTTTGGCCTCGGGGAGCAATCAGCCCCAGCATTTT. Protein: CASSLASGSNQPQHF.

This clonotype was observed a handful of times. The gene calls are TRBV11-3 and TRBJ2-1; D possibly corresponds to TRBD2 (6 bases). Germline V gives CDR1 SGHNT, CDR2 YENEEA. The CDR3 runs 15 residues. Trimming stripped 0 bases from V and 5 bases from J, with 11 bases between. The CDR3 region is CASSLDLGSHNEQFF. CDR3 bases: TGTGCCAGCAGCTTAGATCTCGGGAGCCACAATGAGCAGTTCTTC. Full variable domain (outside the CDR3, taken from reference TRBV11-3 and TRBJ2-1): EAGVVQSPRYKIIEKKQPVAFWCNPISGHNTLYWYLQNLGQGPELLIRYENEEAVDDSQLPKDRFSAERLKGVDSTLKIQPAELGDSAVYLCASSLDLGSHNEQFFGPGTRLTVL.

This clonotype was picked up many times. The chain has TRBV3-1 and TRBJ2-7; possibly TRBD2 for D (5 bases). The germline V gene has CDR1 LGHDT and CDR2 YNNKEL (reference sequence). Trimming shortened V by 3 bases and J by 4 bases, and 10 bases separated the two germline ends. The length of the CDR3 is 13 residues. The CDR3 DNA reads as TGTGCCAGCAGCCAGGGATTAGCGTACGAGCAGTACTTC. This codes for CASSQGLAYEQYF.

This clonotype has at least ten counts. This chain links TRBV6-2 or TRBV6-3 with TRBJ2-7, with D unclear. With 2 bases removed from V and 6 bases from J, the gap between germline ends came to 8 bases. CDR1 and CDR2 from the germline V gene are MNHEY and SVGEGT. This CDR3 contains 12 residues. DNA of the CDR3: TGTGCCAGCAGTTACACTTGGGTCGAGCAGTACTTC. This translates into CASSYTWVEQYF.

This clonotype is a singleton in its sample. A junction end diverges from the germline sequence, so it may reflect a read error. This rearrangement joins TRBV27 to TRBJ2-5; 9 bases line up with TRBD2. Germline V gene data show CDR1 as MNHEY and CDR2 as SMNVEV (reference sequence). The length of the CDR3 is 15 residues. CDR3 sequence (DNA): TGTGCCGGCAGTTTATCGTTTGGGCTAGCGGGGACCTTGTACTTC. The encoded protein is CAGSLSFGLAGTLYF.

The chain carries TRBV6-1 and TRBJ2-3; 14 positions agree with TRBD2. J was trimmed by 3 bases and V by 7 bases; bases with no gene match: 3. Germline values: CDR1 MNHNS, CDR2 SASEGT. The CDR3 has 15 amino acids. The CDR3 reads CASTGLAGGTDTQYF. CDR3 DNA sequence: TGTGCCAGCACCGGACTAGCGGGGGGAACAGATACGCAGTATTTT.

This clonotype is a singleton in its sample. This sequence joins TRBV4-1 and TRBJ2-2; 12 bases match TRBD2. This CDR3 is 18 amino acids long. V was clipped by 1 base and J by 5 bases; unmatched bases: 8. Germline V gene data show CDR1 as MGHRA and CDR2 as YSYEKL. The CDR3 DNA follows: TGCGCCAGCAGCCAAGGGTCTAGCGGGGGGGCCCGGACCGGGGAGCTGTTTTTT. As protein: CASSQGSSGGARTGELFF.

The V call is TRBV4-2, the J call TRBJ2-1; D is undetermined. Germline values: CDR1 LGHNA, CDR2 YNFKEQ. This CDR3 region has 12 residues. The ends were cut back, 7 bases at V and 4 bases at J, with 8 bases in the middle. The CDR3: CASKDGYNEQFF. CDR3 bases: TGTGCCAGCAAAGACGGATACAATGAGCAGTTCTTC.

The chain carries TRBV3-1 and TRBJ2-5; 7 nucleotides align to TRBD2. Germline loops: CDR1 LGHDT, CDR2 YNNKEL (reference sequence). The ends lost 4 bases at V and 2 bases at J; junction bases unmatched: 13. CDR3 length: 17 residues. The CDR3 sequence is CASSPLMTLARQETQYF. CDR3 bases: TGTGCCAGCAGCCCCCTAATGACACTAGCGAGACAAGAGACCCAGTACTTC.

This clonotype has a count of ten or more. The chain combines TRBV29-1 with TRBJ2-1; TRBD2 agrees at 9 bases. CDR3 size: 15 residues. CDR1 is SQVTM and CDR2 is ANQGSEA in the germline V gene. J was trimmed by 2 bases and V by 4 bases; bases with no gene match: 6. The CDR3 region has the DNA TGCAGCGTTGGGAAGCGGGAGGCCACCTACAATGAGCAGTTCTTC. It encodes CSVGKREATYNEQFF.

The chain recombines TRBV24-1 with TRBJ2-1; 10 nucleotides match TRBD2. CDR1 KGHDR and CDR2 SFDVKD come from the germline V gene. CDR3 length: 14 amino acids. V was pared by 5 bases and J by 6 bases, with 3 bases of the junction left unmatched. CDR3 sequence: CATSGLAGVNEQFF. CDR3 nucleotides: TGTGCCACCAGTGGGCTAGCGGGAGTCAATGAGCAGTTCTTC.

This clonotype occurred a few times. This rearrangement joins TRBV3-1 to TRBJ2-1, with 11 bases aligning to TRBD2. This CDR3 is built from 13 residues. The germline V gene encodes CDR1 LGHDT and CDR2 YNNKEL (reference sequence). The V and J ends lost 3 bases and 12 bases, in that order; junction bases with no gene match: 4. The CDR3 DNA reads TGTGCCAGCAGCCACCTAGCGGGGGGCCCGCAGTTCTTC. Protein sequence: CASSHLAGGPQFF.

The CDR3 coding sequence is TGCGCCAGCAGCCAAACCACTAGCGGAGCCTACAATGAGCAGTTCTTC. Amino acids: CASSQTTSGAYNEQFF. This chain connects TRBV4-3 to TRBJ2-1, with 8 bases fitting TRBD2. CDR1 and CDR2 from the germline V gene are LGHNA and YSLEER. Losses at the gene ends were 2 bases for V and 2 bases for J; bases not matched to a gene: 5. The CDR3 runs 16 residues.

V gene TRBV7-2 combines with J gene TRBJ2-1; 8 bases are a match to TRBD2. With V trimmed by 1 base and J by 7 bases, 3 bases remained unmatched. This CDR3 spans 14 amino acids. The germline V gene encodes CDR1 SGHTA and CDR2 FQGNSA. CDR3 nucleotide sequence: TGTGCCAGCAGCTTAGTTAGCGGGGAAAATGAGCAGTTCTTC. As protein: CASSLVSGENEQFF.

This clonotype was counted a few times. It may be a read error: a sequence one base away is much more abundant. The rearrangement uses TRBV20-1 and TRBJ2-5; D remains ambiguous. This CDR3 is 16 amino acids long. The germline V gene encodes CDR1 DFQATT and CDR2 SNEGSKA (reference sequence). This CDR3 is CCAREVGDIRQETQYF. CDR3 nucleotide sequence: TGCTGTGCTAGAGAAGTTGGGGATATACGTCAAGAGACCCAGTACTTC.

This chain joins TRBV27 and TRBJ2-7, with D perhaps TRBD1 (6 bases). The CDR3 extends over 15 amino acids. The germline CDR1 and CDR2 sequences are MNHEY and SMNVEV (reference sequence). The V end lost 2 bases, the J end lost 3 bases, and 14 bases lay between the germline ends. The CDR3 loop reads CASSLAPQGIYEQYF. CDR3 sequence (DNA): TGTGCCAGCAGTTTAGCCCCACAGGGTATCTACGAGCAGTACTTC.

The chain uses TRBV4-3 and TRBJ2-3; D gene uncertain. This CDR3 spans 13 amino acids. Germline values: CDR1 LGHNA, CDR2 YSLEER. The V and J ends lost 1 base and 6 bases respectively, with 8 bases between them. The DNA of the CDR3 is TGCGCCAGCAGCCAAGCCCCTTGGGATACGCAGTATTTT. Translating gives CASSQAPWDTQYF.

This clonotype was counted a few times. The chain employs TRBV6-1 and TRBJ2-2; D not certain. CDR1 is MNHNS and CDR2 is SASEGT in the germline V gene. This CDR3 comprises 14 residues. V lost 6 bases and J lost 3, with 11 bases in between. CDR3 coding DNA: TGTGCCAGCAGCCTGGACCTTTACACCGGGGAGCTGTTTTTT. Its protein product is CASSLDLYTGELFF.

This clonotype was seen a handful of times. The V and J genes are TRBV9 and TRBJ1-1; possible D gene TRBD1, 6 bases. The germline gives CDR1 SGDLS, CDR2 YYNGEE. The CDR3 contains 13 residues. The V end lost 3 bases, the J end lost 4 bases, and 10 bases lay between the germline ends. DNA for the CDR3: TGTGCCAGCAGCGCCACAGGGCGCACTGAAGCTTTCTTT. Amino acid sequence: CASSATGRTEAFF.

J is TRBJ1-1 and V is TRBV28, with TRBD1 identical over 7 bases. CDR3 length: 13 amino acids. Germline V lookup: CDR1 MDHEN, CDR2 SYDVKM. V was clipped by 11 bases and J by 1 base; unmatched bases: 7. CDR3 in DNA: TGTGCCTTAAGGGGACAGTCGAACACTGAAGCTTTCTTT. This sequence encodes CALRGQSNTEAFF.

The chain uses TRBV12-3 or TRBV12-4 and TRBJ2-3; 8 nucleotides match TRBD2. V lost 5 bases to trimming and J lost 2 bases; unmatched junction nucleotides: 6. This CDR3 contains 15 residues. CDR3 in amino acids: CASSVLAGTTDTQYF. The CDR3 bases are TGTGCCAGCAGTGTCCTAGCGGGTACCACAGATACGCAGTATTTT.

This clonotype came up a few times. The V call is TRBV29-1, the J call TRBJ2-1; the D gene is possibly TRBD2 (5 bases). The CDR3 runs 13 residues. V was trimmed by 7 bases and J by 6 bases, leaving 16 bases between them. In germline, CDR1 is SQVTM, CDR2 ANQGSEA. In DNA form, the CDR3 reads TGCAGCGGCCGGGCCGGAGGCCTCAATGAGCAGTTCTTC. Translation gives CSGRAGGLNEQFF.

Here the CDR3 DNA reads TGTGCCAGTAGCGGGCTAGGGGACCTCTACGAGCAGTACTTC. Protein product: CASSGLGDLYEQYF. The V gene is TRBV19, the J gene TRBJ2-7, with D tentatively TRBD1 or TRBD2 (5 bases each). The V and J ends lost 6 bases and 3 bases respectively, with 15 bases between them. The CDR3 is 14 residues long. CDR1 and CDR2 from the germline V gene are LNHDA and SQIVND (reference sequence).

This clonotype was observed a handful of times. V gene TRBV6-5 combines with J gene TRBJ2-2, with 8 bases that match TRBD1. Trimming cost V 6 bases and J 4 bases; bases outside gene matches: 10. This CDR3 region has 16 residues. Germline V CDR1 and CDR2: MNHEY, SVGAGI. CDR3 coding DNA: TGTGCCAGCAGAAACTCCCGGACAGGGTTCACCGGGGAGCTGTTTTTT. It translates to CASRNSRTGFTGELFF.

The genes are TRBV5-1 and TRBJ1-1; 10 bases line up with TRBD1. The CDR3 spans 14 residues. The germline V gene has CDR1 SGHRS and CDR2 YFSETQ. Trimming removed 4 bases from V and 6 bases from J; junction bases left unmatched: 6. The CDR3 DNA reads as TGCGCCAGCAGCATGACAGGGGGCAACGCTGAAGCTTTCTTT. It codes for CASSMTGGNAEAFF.

This clonotype was picked up one time. This rearrangement joins TRBV2 to TRBJ2-7; D assignment may be TRBD1 or TRBD2 (6 bases each). The CDR3 runs 15 residues. Germline V CDR1 and CDR2: SNHLY, FYNNEI. V lost 7 bases to trimming and J lost 6 bases, with 22 bases between them. CDR3 in DNA: TGTGCCAGCACTACGATGGGTGGGGGGCTAGTCGAGCAGTACTTC. It encodes CASTTMGGGLVEQYF.

This clonotype has a handful of counts. The chain combines TRBV4-2 with TRBJ2-2; possible D gene TRBD2, 6 bases. The CDR3 is made up of 15 amino acids. The germline CDR1 and CDR2 sequences are LGHNA and YNFKEQ. V lost 1 base and J lost 6, with 12 bases in between. CDR3 in DNA: TGTGCCAGCAGCCAAGCGGGGGATGGGGCCGGGGAGCTGTTTTTT. Amino acid sequence: CASSQAGDGAGELFF.

This clonotype has more than one count but fewer than ten. The genes are TRBV6-2 or TRBV6-3 and TRBJ2-7; TRBD1 agrees at 8 bases. Germline trimming cut 7 bases from V and 2 bases from J; bases unmatched to any gene: 4. Germline V gene lookup returns CDR1 MNHEY and CDR2 SVGEGT. The CDR3 runs 13 residues. CDR3 residues: CASTGQETYEQYF. The CDR3 DNA is TGTGCCAGCACGGGACAGGAGACCTACGAGCAGTACTTC.

This clonotype was seen a few times. The chain links TRBV12-3 or TRBV12-4 to TRBJ2-1; D could derive from TRBD1 or TRBD2 (6 bases each). This CDR3 is 17 amino acids long. Trimming shortened V by 5 bases and J by 0 bases, and 17 bases separated the two germline ends. CDR3 DNA: TGTGCCAGCAGTCAAGCCCGGGGGCGGAGCTCCTACAATGAGCAGTTCTTC. Translating it yields CASSQARGRSSYNEQFF.

This clonotype was detected many times. The V and J genes are TRBV6-5 and TRBJ2-5; D is undetermined. The germline V gene has CDR1 MNHEY and CDR2 SVGAGI. The CDR3 has 15 residues. V dropped 8 bases and J dropped 5 bases, with 21 bases sitting between them. The CDR3 region has the DNA TGTGCCAGCGGATACGACACGGCCTGGAGTGAGACCCAGTACTTC. This codes for CASGYDTAWSETQYF.

This clonotype was observed many times. The J gene is TRBJ1-1, the V gene TRBV7-9, with TRBD1 identical over 7 bases. V was pared by 7 bases and J by 0 bases, with 8 bases of the junction left unmatched. CDR1 is SEHNR, CDR2 FQNEAQ, per germline (reference sequence). The CDR3 runs 15 residues. CDR3 sequence: CASIPPTGVNTEAFF. CDR3 coding DNA: TGTGCCAGCATTCCCCCCACAGGGGTGAACACTGAAGCTTTCTTT.